This is a list of T cell receptor beta chains from one sample in a study of blood T cell repertoires in COVID-19. Using immunoSEQ multiplex PCR, the repertoire was profiled, and TCRdb retains in-frame clones only, with some absent. Of 200,000 to 250,000 clones listed, less than 85% are singletons. Sequencing was performed on peripheral blood. These receptors came from a woman of 80 years or more with COVID-19, enrolled during active disease. Both conserved end residues are part of each CDR3. D genes are given only for firm matches. Part of the rows lack a size; the others show once, few, many or a class for expanded clones.

D gene: NA; J gene: TRBJ1-1; V gene: TRBV28; clone size: NA; CDR3 protein: CASSSYPEAFF; CDR3 DNA: TGTGCCAGCAGTAGCTATCCTGAAGCTTTCTTT
D gene: TRBD1; J gene: TRBJ2-7; V gene: TRBV5-5; clone size: NA; CDR3 protein: CASRQGAYEQYF; CDR3 DNA: TGTGCCAGCCGACAGGGAGCCTACGAGCAGTACTTC
D gene: NA; J gene: TRBJ2-7; V gene: TRBV12-3/TRBV12-4; clone size: NA; CDR3 protein: CASSGDTFYEQYF; CDR3 DNA: TGTGCCAGCAGTGGGGACACCTTTTACGAGCAGTACTTC
D gene: NA; J gene: TRBJ1-1; V gene: TRBV6-1; clone size: NA; CDR3 protein: CASSEVKGDTEAFF; CDR3 DNA: TGTGCCAGCAGTGAAGTCAAGGGGGACACTGAAGCTTTCTTT
D gene: NA; J gene: TRBJ1-5; V gene: TRBV24-1; clone size: NA; CDR3 protein: CATSQDSSNQPQHF; CDR3 DNA: TGTGCCACCAGCCAGGACAGCTCCAATCAGCCCCAGCATTTT
D gene: TRBD1; J gene: TRBJ1-1; V gene: TRBV9; clone size: NA; CDR3 protein: CASSVEGGAGTEAFF; CDR3 DNA: TGTGCCAGCAGCGTAGAAGGGGGCGCGGGCACTGAAGCTTTCTTT
D gene: NA; J gene: TRBJ1-2; V gene: TRBV7-9; clone size: NA; CDR3 protein: CASSLEEGGYTF; CDR3 DNA: TGTGCCAGCAGCTTAGAGGAGGGTGGCTACACCTTC
D gene: TRBD1; J gene: TRBJ2-1; V gene: TRBV7-9; clone size: NA; CDR3 protein: CASSPQGDFNEQFF; CDR3 DNA: TGTGCCAGCAGTCCACAGGGGGATTTTAATGAGCAGTTCTTC
D gene: TRBD2; J gene: TRBJ2-5; V gene: TRBV6-1; clone size: NA; CDR3 protein: CASSEAKLAGAETQYF; CDR3 DNA: TGTGCCAGCAGTGAAGCGAAATTAGCGGGAGCAGAGACCCAGTACTTC
D gene: TRBD2; J gene: TRBJ2-2; V gene: TRBV5-1; clone size: NA; CDR3 protein: CASSLVTSRNTGELFF; CDR3 DNA: TGCGCCAGCAGCTTGGTGACTAGCCGAAACACCGGGGAGCTGTTTTTT
D gene: NA; J gene: TRBJ1-2; V gene: TRBV18; clone size: NA; CDR3 protein: CASSNRDNPGDGYTF; CDR3 DNA: TGTGCCAGCTCAAACCGGGACAACCCCGGCGATGGCTACACCTTC
D gene: NA; J gene: TRBJ2-7; V gene: TRBV5-1; clone size: NA; CDR3 protein: CASSLEPGGEQYF; CDR3 DNA: TGCGCCAGCAGCTTGGAACCCGGGGGCGAGCAGTACTTC
D gene: NA; J gene: TRBJ1-2; V gene: TRBV7-9; clone size: few; CDR3 protein: CASSFTDGEGRGYTF; CDR3 DNA: TGTGCCAGCAGCTTCACGGACGGAGAGGGCCGGGGCTACACCTTC
D gene: TRBD2; J gene: TRBJ2-1; V gene: TRBV19; clone size: NA; CDR3 protein: CASDRTSGSKDEQFF; CDR3 DNA: TGTGCCAGCGATAGGACTAGCGGGAGTAAGGATGAGCAGTTCTTC
D gene: TRBD1; J gene: TRBJ1-2; V gene: TRBV7-9; clone size: once; CDR3 protein: CASSRGQGGGYTF; CDR3 DNA: TGTGCCAGCAGCAGGGGACAGGGGGGCGGCTACACCTTC
D gene: NA; J gene: TRBJ1-2; V gene: TRBV14; clone size: once; CDR3 protein: CASSQVGADYLSRGYTF; CDR3 DNA: TGTGCCAGCAGCCAAGTGGGAGCCGATTACCTATCGCGGGGCTACACCTTC
D gene: TRBD1; J gene: TRBJ1-6; V gene: TRBV9; clone size: NA; CDR3 protein: CASSVAGGGSPLHF; CDR3 DNA: TGTGCCAGCAGCGTAGCAGGGGGCGGATCACCCCTCCACTTT
D gene: TRBD1; J gene: TRBJ1-2; V gene: TRBV3-1/TRBV3-2; clone size: NA; CDR3 protein: CASSQDLQGTGAGNF; CDR3 DNA: TGTGCCAGCAGCCAAGATCTGCAGGGGACAGGGGCCGGAAACTTC
D gene: NA; J gene: TRBJ1-1; V gene: TRBV18; clone size: once; CDR3 protein: CASSPSGAGTEAFF; CDR3 DNA: TGTGCCAGCTCACCTTCCGGCGCCGGGACTGAAGCTTTCTTT
D gene: NA; J gene: TRBJ2-2; V gene: TRBV5-1; clone size: NA; CDR3 protein: CASSLDPSRELFF; CDR3 DNA: TGCGCCAGCAGCCTGGATCCGTCCCGGGAGCTGTTTTTT
D gene: NA; J gene: TRBJ2-5; V gene: TRBV2; clone size: NA; CDR3 protein: CASSEYSQETQYF; CDR3 DNA: TGTGCCAGCAGTGAATACAGCCAAGAGACCCAGTACTTC
D gene: TRBD1; J gene: TRBJ2-1; V gene: TRBV5-6; clone size: NA; CDR3 protein: CASSPRDRDHNEQFF; CDR3 DNA: TGTGCCAGCAGCCCCCGGGACAGGGATCACAATGAGCAGTTCTTC
D gene: NA; J gene: TRBJ1-3; V gene: TRBV9; clone size: NA; CDR3 protein: CASSGGHGNSGNTIYF; CDR3 DNA: TGTGCCAGCAGCGGGGGACACGGTAACTCTGGAAACACCATATATTTT
D gene: NA; J gene: TRBJ2-3; V gene: TRBV5-6; clone size: NA; CDR3 protein: CASSLGQTDTQYF; CDR3 DNA: TGTGCCAGCAGCTTGGGGCAGACAGATACGCAGTATTTT
D gene: NA; J gene: TRBJ1-2; V gene: TRBV19; clone size: NA; CDR3 protein: CASSSLGRGRYSNYGYTF; CDR3 DNA: TGTGCCAGTAGTTCCCTGGGCCGGGGAAGATATTCTAACTATGGCTACACCTTC
D gene: TRBD1; J gene: TRBJ1-1; V gene: TRBV11-1; clone size: NA; CDR3 protein: CASSRTGPPEAFF; CDR3 DNA: TGTGCCAGCAGCCGGACAGGACCGCCTGAAGCTTTCTTT
D gene: NA; J gene: TRBJ1-1; V gene: TRBV5-1; clone size: NA; CDR3 protein: CASSLQQRVNTEAFF; CDR3 DNA: TGCGCCAGCAGCCTACAACAACGGGTGAACACTGAAGCTTTCTTT
D gene: TRBD1; J gene: TRBJ1-3; V gene: TRBV28; clone size: NA; CDR3 protein: CASSLLSAKTGGNTIYF; CDR3 DNA: TGTGCCAGCAGTTTATTGTCGGCCAAGACAGGGGGAAACACCATATATTTT
D gene: NA; J gene: TRBJ1-1; V gene: TRBV28; clone size: once; CDR3 protein: CASSFRGVSSNTEAFF; CDR3 DNA: TGTGCCAGCAGTTTTCGGGGGGTGAGCTCCAACACTGAAGCTTTCTTT
D gene: NA; J gene: TRBJ1-1; V gene: TRBV6-1; clone size: NA; CDR3 protein: CASSEFRSTEAFF; CDR3 DNA: TGTGCCAGCAGTGAATTTCGGAGTACTGAAGCTTTCTTT
D gene: TRBD1; J gene: TRBJ2-2; V gene: TRBV28; clone size: NA; CDR3 protein: CASSPPGTGTTGELFF; CDR3 DNA: TGTGCCAGCAGCCCACCCGGGACAGGGACCACCGGGGAGCTGTTTTTT
D gene: TRBD2; J gene: TRBJ2-3; V gene: TRBV2; clone size: once; CDR3 protein: CASNAGGLDTQYF; CDR3 DNA: TGTGCCAGCAATGCGGGGGGGCTTGATACGCAGTATTTT
D gene: TRBD1; J gene: TRBJ1-6; V gene: TRBV5-1; clone size: NA; CDR3 protein: CASSLEGQGAESPLHF; CDR3 DNA: TGCGCCAGCAGCTTGGAAGGACAGGGGGCGGAATCACCCCTCCACTTT
D gene: TRBD1; J gene: TRBJ1-1; V gene: TRBV9; clone size: NA; CDR3 protein: CASSGGGMTGAFF; CDR3 DNA: TGTGCCAGCAGCGGAGGGGGTATGACAGGGGCTTTCTTT
D gene: NA; J gene: TRBJ1-6; V gene: TRBV3-1/TRBV3-2; clone size: NA; CDR3 protein: CASSFRGPEPGSSPLHF; CDR3 DNA: TGTGCCAGCAGCTTTCGTGGCCCGGAACCGGGGAGTTCACCCCTCCACTTT
D gene: NA; J gene: TRBJ2-5; V gene: TRBV7-3; clone size: NA; CDR3 protein: CASSLTNRETQYF; CDR3 DNA: TGTGCCAGCAGCTTAACGAACCGGGAGACCCAGTACTTC
D gene: TRBD1; J gene: TRBJ1-1; V gene: TRBV28; clone size: NA; CDR3 protein: CASRLPLAGGTEAFF; CDR3 DNA: TGTGCCAGCAGGCTACCTTTAGCAGGGGGAACTGAAGCTTTCTTT
D gene: TRBD1; J gene: TRBJ2-1; V gene: TRBV27; clone size: NA; CDR3 protein: CASTSRATGGIYNGEQFF; CDR3 DNA: TGTGCCAGCACCTCAAGGGCCACAGGGGGGATATACAATGGGGAGCAGTTCTTC
D gene: TRBD1; J gene: TRBJ2-7; V gene: TRBV5-1; clone size: NA; CDR3 protein: CASSLAPYPGQVNEQYF; CDR3 DNA: TGCGCCAGCAGCTTGGCCCCTTACCCGGGACAGGTCAACGAGCAGTACTTC
D gene: NA; J gene: TRBJ1-3; V gene: TRBV6-5; clone size: NA; CDR3 protein: CASRLTISGNTIYF; CDR3 DNA: TGTGCCAGCAGACTAACGATCTCTGGAAACACCATATATTTT
D gene: TRBD1; J gene: TRBJ1-4; V gene: TRBV6-5; clone size: NA; CDR3 protein: CASSYGDSEKLFF; CDR3 DNA: TGTGCCAGCAGTTACGGGGACAGTGAAAAACTGTTTTTT
D gene: TRBD1; J gene: TRBJ1-3; V gene: TRBV23-1; clone size: NA; CDR3 protein: CASSQSSGGLCFGNTIYF; CDR3 DNA: TGCGCCAGCAGTCAATCGTCAGGGGGGCTGTGTTTTGGAAACACCATATATTTT
D gene: TRBD2; J gene: TRBJ2-1; V gene: TRBV6-5; clone size: NA; CDR3 protein: CASSSGTRADEQFF; CDR3 DNA: TGTGCCAGCAGTTCTGGGACTAGAGCCGATGAGCAGTTCTTC
D gene: NA; J gene: TRBJ2-1; V gene: TRBV4-1; clone size: NA; CDR3 protein: CASSQLNEQFF; CDR3 DNA: TGCGCCAGCAGCCAATTAAATGAGCAGTTCTTC
D gene: TRBD1; J gene: TRBJ1-1; V gene: TRBV10-1; clone size: NA; CDR3 protein: CAIRSDRGRSNTEAFF; CDR3 DNA: TGCGCCATTAGATCCGACAGGGGGCGTTCGAACACTGAAGCTTTCTTT
D gene: NA; J gene: TRBJ1-2; V gene: TRBV6-5; clone size: NA; CDR3 protein: CASSYETGYGYTF; CDR3 DNA: TGTGCCAGCAGTTACGAGACAGGTTATGGCTACACCTTC
D gene: NA; J gene: TRBJ1-4; V gene: TRBV4-1; clone size: NA; CDR3 protein: CASSQNLGSGDEKLFF; CDR3 DNA: TGCGCCAGCAGCCAAAATTTGGGGTCGGGGGATGAAAAACTGTTTTTT
D gene: NA; J gene: TRBJ1-1; V gene: TRBV5-6; clone size: NA; CDR3 protein: CASSLAGGRAFF; CDR3 DNA: TGTGCCAGCAGCTTGGCCGGAGGGAGGGCTTTCTTT
D gene: TRBD1; J gene: TRBJ2-4; V gene: TRBV7-2; clone size: NA; CDR3 protein: CASSLHWTGENIQYF; CDR3 DNA: TGTGCCAGCAGCTTACACTGGACAGGGGAAAACATTCAGTACTTC
D gene: NA; J gene: TRBJ1-2; V gene: TRBV5-1; clone size: NA; CDR3 protein: CASSLSGDGYTF; CDR3 DNA: TGCGCCAGCAGCTTATCAGGGGATGGCTACACCTTC
D gene: TRBD1; J gene: TRBJ1-2; V gene: TRBV7-2; clone size: NA; CDR3 protein: CASSFGQAGGYTF; CDR3 DNA: TGTGCCAGCAGCTTCGGACAGGCGGGTGGCTACACCTTC
D gene: TRBD1; J gene: TRBJ2-3; V gene: TRBV14; clone size: NA; CDR3 protein: CASSQGGTGAWTQYF; CDR3 DNA: TGTGCCAGCAGCCAAGGTGGGACAGGTGCATGGACGCAGTATTTT
D gene: NA; J gene: TRBJ1-1; V gene: TRBV7-6; clone size: NA; CDR3 protein: CASSLAVGGGEAFF; CDR3 DNA: TGTGCCAGCAGCTTAGCGGTTGGGGGAGGTGAAGCTTTCTTT
D gene: TRBD2; J gene: TRBJ2-1; V gene: TRBV7-2; clone size: NA; CDR3 protein: CASSGGGRPNNEQFF; CDR3 DNA: TGTGCCAGCAGCGGGGGGGGGAGACCCAACAATGAGCAGTTCTTC
D gene: TRBD1; J gene: TRBJ1-2; V gene: TRBV6-6; clone size: NA; CDR3 protein: CASTQDRALGYTF; CDR3 DNA: TGTGCCAGCACCCAAGACAGGGCCCTTGGCTACACCTTC
D gene: NA; J gene: TRBJ2-1; V gene: TRBV5-6; clone size: NA; CDR3 protein: CASSQPWGRNTYNEQFF; CDR3 DNA: TGTGCCAGCAGCCAGCCGTGGGGGCGGAACACCTACAATGAGCAGTTCTTC
D gene: NA; J gene: TRBJ2-7; V gene: TRBV5-1; clone size: NA; CDR3 protein: CASSGGPSGEQYF; CDR3 DNA: TGCGCCAGCAGCGGCGGCCCCTCCGGCGAGCAGTACTTC